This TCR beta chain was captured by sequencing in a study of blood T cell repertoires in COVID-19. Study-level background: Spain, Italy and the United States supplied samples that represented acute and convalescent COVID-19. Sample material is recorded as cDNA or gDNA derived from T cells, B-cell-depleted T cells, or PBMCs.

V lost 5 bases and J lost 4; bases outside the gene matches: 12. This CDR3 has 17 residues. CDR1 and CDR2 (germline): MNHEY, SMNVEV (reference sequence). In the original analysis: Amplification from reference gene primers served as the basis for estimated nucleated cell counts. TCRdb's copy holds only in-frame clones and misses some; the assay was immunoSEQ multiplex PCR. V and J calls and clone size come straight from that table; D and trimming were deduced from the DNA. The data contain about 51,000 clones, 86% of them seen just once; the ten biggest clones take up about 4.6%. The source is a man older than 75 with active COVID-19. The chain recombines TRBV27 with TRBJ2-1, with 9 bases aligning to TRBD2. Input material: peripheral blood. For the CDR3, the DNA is TGTGCCAGCAGTCCTCTTCAGCTGGCGGGAGGGTACAATGAGCAGTTCTTC. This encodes CASSPLQLAGGYNEQFF.